This T cell receptor beta chain was recovered during a study of blood T cell repertoires in COVID-19. Study details: Samples of COVID-19 (acute and convalescent) were obtained from the United States, Italy and Spain.

Authors' processing steps: Amplification from reference gene primers served as the basis for estimated nucleated cell counts. Clones were sequenced by immunoSEQ multiplex PCR, and TCRdb holds only the in-frame ones, with some missing. V and J calls and clone size are those listed in that table; D and trimming were worked out from the DNA. The table lists some 150,000 clones, over 80% of them singletons. Unmatched junction bases numbered 5, after V lost 1 base and J lost 4 bases. Germline loops: CDR1 SGHAT, CDR2 FQNNGV. CDR3 length: 16 amino acids. Sequenced input: peripheral blood. J is TRBJ1-3 and V is TRBV11-2, with TRBD1 identical over 9 bases. The source is a woman aged 55 to 70 who had recovered from COVID-19. The CDR3 region is CASSLGGTGSGNTIYF. The CDR3, as DNA: TGTGCCAGCAGCTTAGGGGGGACAGGGTCCGGAAACACCATATATTTT.